The 7 T cell receptor beta chains reported below all come from one sample, sequenced in a study of Graves' ophthalmopathy and Graves' hyperthyroidism (dated by TCRdb to 2016 to 2019). The sequencer was an Illumina HiSeq 2000. For repertoire sequencing, the TCR beta CDR3 regions were amplified from RNA transcripts. The first round of RT-PCR was done with HTBI primers and the Qiagen OneStep RT-PCR kit, and was followed by a second round of multiplex PCR, then size selection and purification. TCRdb redid the processing of the public reads, applying fastp at Q25 and MiXCR, and retained in-frame beta chains. Rows matching on CDR3 protein sequence are summarized as one entry with the most common DNA and genes. This sample gives about 620,000 distinct CDR3 sequences in total; 22% of them show up just once. In total, the top ten clones hold roughly 6.9% of the sample. The specimen sequenced was peripheral blood. All receptors come from a woman between 18 and 29 years old with stable Graves' hyperthyroidism. Some clones in this sample may be carry-over from other donors' samples. Donor details come from another sample of the same person, matched by shared clones.

The chain joins TRBV6-1 to TRBJ2-7, with a tentative D call TRBD1 (5 bases). Germline V gene sequence: CDR1 MNHNS, CDR2 SASEGT. The CDR3 consists of 12 residues. The germline V and J ends were trimmed by 1 base and 7 bases, with 8 bases remaining between them. This CDR3 is CASSEGRTEQYF. The CDR3 DNA is TGTGCCAGCAGTGAAGGCAGGACAGAGCAGTACTTC.

This clonotype was observed at least ten times. This chain links TRBV5-5 with TRBJ1-6; D gene uncertain. Germline CDR1 reads SGHKS; CDR2 reads YYEKEE (reference sequence). The CDR3 runs to 15 residues. With 2 bases removed from V and 0 bases from J, the gap between germline ends came to 6 bases. CDR3 nucleotide sequence: TGTGCCAGCAGCTTAATGAGCTCCTATAATTCACCCCTCCACTTT. This gives the protein CASSLMSSYNSPLHF.

This chain links TRBV28 with TRBJ2-5, with 8 bases fitting TRBD2. The J segment lost 1 base and the V segment lost 1 base, leaving 5 bases of the junction unmatched. The CDR3 extends over 16 amino acids. Germline CDR1 is MDHEN and CDR2 is SYDVKM. CDR3 amino acids: CASSLFSGKIQETQYF. In DNA form, the CDR3 reads TGTGCCAGCAGTTTATTTAGCGGGAAGATCCAAGAGACCCAGTACTTC.

This clonotype was recorded at least ten times. The chain links TRBV6-1 to TRBJ1-4, with D maybe TRBD1 (5 bases). Germline CDR1 is MNHNS and CDR2 is SASEGT. Trimming pared 6 bases from V and 3 bases from J, leaving 8 bases between. The CDR3 has 13 residues. The CDR3, as DNA: TGTGCCAGCAGGGGACGGCCTAATGAAAAACTGTTTTTT. Residues: CASRGRPNEKLFF.

About this clonotype itself: Given a much more abundant clone one base away, this may be a read error. The CDR3 ends on some other residue instead of the conserved phenylalanine or tryptophan, so this is likely a read error. The chain has TRBV20-1 and TRBJ2-7; D might be TRBD2 (6 bases). The CDR3 runs 15 residues. V lost 0 bases, J lost 9 bases, and 21 bases lay in between. Germline CDR1 and CDR2: DFQATT and SNEGSKA (reference sequence). This CDR3 reads CSARDLGLTLRVQYL. CDR3 coding DNA: TGCAGTGCTAGAGATCTGGGACTTACCTTACGTGTGCAGTACCTC.

There are a few counts of this clonotype. The CDR3 nucleotides read TGTGCCACCGAAGGTTGGGTAGTAGGCGGCTACACCTTC. Protein product: CATEGWVVGGYTF. The chain carries TRBV2 and TRBJ1-2, with D uncertain. This CDR3 is built from 13 residues. Trimming took off 10 bases at V and 8 bases at J, with 20 bases between the two ends. Germline V lookup: CDR1 SNHLY, CDR2 FYNNEI. The variable domain in full, completed from reference TRBV2 and TRBJ1-2, reads EPEVTQTPSHQVTQMGQEVILRCVPISNHLYFYWYRQILGQKVEFLVSFYNNEISEKSEIFDDQFSVERPDGSNFTLKIRSTKLEDSAMYFCATEGWVVGGYTFGSGTRLTVV.

This clonotype appeared many times. J is TRBJ2-6 and V is TRBV6-1; D uncertain. The V gene lost 8 bases and the J gene lost 0 bases, with 8 bases spanning the gap. The CDR3 sequence is 14 residues long. Per the germline V gene, CDR1 is MNHNS and CDR2 is SASEGT. The CDR3, as DNA: TGTGCCAGCGGCCCCGCCTCTGGGGCCAACGTCCTGACTTTC. Residues: CASGPASGANVLTF.